Here is one T cell receptor beta chain with its context. Its antigen is currently unknown. Per germline, CDR1 SGHNT and CDR2 YENEEA. CDR3 length equals 15 residues. The germline V and J ends were trimmed by 5 bases and 6 bases, with 17 bases remaining between them. The data were obtained in a study of CD8+ T cells in alopecia areata. General study findings and limits: In lesional scalp, particularly from alopecia totalis/universalis, clonality was higher than in normal scalp. Scalp sequencing also captures normal skin's resident alphabeta T cells.

Extraction of RNA preceded its reverse transcription into cDNA, which served as the sequencing template. The assay was immunoSEQ multiplex PCR, and TCRdb's table has in-frame clones only and misses some. Among some 180,000 clones listed, roughly 60% were seen once. The clonotype was recovered from a human donor with alopecia areata. Sequencing used CD4+ T cells sorted from blood, obtained at week 0. The V and J genes are TRBV11-3 and TRBJ2-1; a possible D gene is TRBD1 (8 bases). The CDR3 protein is CASSAQGERGNEQFF. For the CDR3, the DNA is TGTGCCAGCAGCGCACAGGGGGAGCGGGGCAATGAGCAGTTCTTC. Full variable domain (missing parts from reference TRBV11-3 and TRBJ2-1): EAGVVQSPRYKIIEKKQPVAFWCNPISGHNTLYWYLQNLGQGPELLIRYENEEAVDDSQLPKDRFSAERLKGVDSTLKIQPAELGDSAVYLCASSAQGERGNEQFFGPGTRLTVL.